Shown below are 14 T cell receptor beta chains from a single sample sequenced in a study of PD-1 and CTLA-4 blockade in melanoma. Sequenced by immunoSEQ multiplex PCR; TCRdb stores in-frame clones only, minus some. The table has roughly 30,000 clones, 85% to 90% seen once. The starting material was CD8+ T cells from peripheral blood, obtained before anti-PD-1 treatment. The receptors here all came from a human donor with melanoma.

This clone was seen a single time. This rearrangement joins TRBV25-1 to TRBJ2-3, with TRBD1 identical over 7 bases. V shed 4 bases and J 4 bases; nucleotides not matched to a gene: 2. The CDR3 contains 13 residues. Germline V lookup: CDR1 MGHDK, CDR2 SYGVNS. The chain's CDR3 is CASSGQGADTQYF. CDR3 nucleotide sequence: TGTGCCAGCAGTGGTCAGGGGGCAGATACGCAGTATTTT.

The chain combines TRBV12-3 or TRBV12-4 with TRBJ1-1; D not resolved. V lost 3 bases and J 7 bases, leaving 9 bases between the germline ends. CDR3 length equals 12 residues. This chain's CDR3 is CASSLVGSEAFF. CDR3 DNA sequence: TGTGCCAGCAGTTTGGTGGGGAGTGAAGCTTTCTTT.

The chain is built from TRBV6-5 and TRBJ2-1, with TRBD1 matching 7 bases. This CDR3 has 14 amino acids. Germline loops: CDR1 MNHEY, CDR2 SVGAGI. V dropped 2 bases and J dropped 7; count of bases not matched to a gene: 5. This CDR3 reads CASSYDRVGNEQFF. CDR3 DNA sequence: TGTGCCAGCAGTTACGACAGGGTCGGAAATGAGCAGTTCTTC.

The genes are TRBV7-9 and TRBJ2-6, with 7 bases aligning to TRBD2. Germline-derived CDR1 and CDR2 are SEHNR and FQNEAQ (reference sequence). Germline trimming cut 5 bases from V and 0 bases from J; bases unmatched to any gene: 4. This CDR3 is built from 16 residues. CDR3 in DNA: TGTGCCAGCAGCCCCTCGGGGGGCTCTGGGGCCAACGTCCTGACTTTC. This translates into CASSPSGGSGANVLTF.

The J gene is TRBJ1-6, the V gene TRBV15; no reliable D call. This CDR3 is 14 amino acids long. Germline CDR1 and CDR2: LNHNV and YYDKDF (reference sequence). Trimming shortened V by 3 bases and J by 4 bases, and 7 bases separated the two germline ends. CDR3 region: CATSRGSYNSPLHF. In DNA, the CDR3 is TGTGCCACCAGCAGGGGCTCTTATAATTCACCCCTCCACTTT.

This chain connects TRBV5-1 to TRBJ1-1; no clear D gene. CDR1 and CDR2 from the germline V gene are SGHRS and YFSETQ. Deletions cut 8 bases from V and 1 base from J, with 12 bases between. The CDR3 is 13 residues long. The CDR3 DNA reads TGCGCCAGTTCTTCTCCCCCGAACACTGAAGCTTTCTTT. It is translated as CASSSPPNTEAFF.

This chain links TRBV15 with TRBJ2-1, with unresolved D. This CDR3 comprises 16 residues. V lost 0 bases to trimming and J lost 4 bases, with 13 bases between them. CDR1 LNHNV and CDR2 YYDKDF come from the germline V gene (reference sequence). The DNA for the CDR3 is TGTGCCACCAGCAGAGATCAACTATGGGGATACAATGAGCAGTTCTTC. Protein sequence: CATSRDQLWGYNEQFF.

CDR3 region: CASQDASNQPQHF. The CDR3 DNA reads TGTGCCAGTCAGGATGCTAGCAATCAGCCCCAGCATTTT. The gene calls are TRBV2 and TRBJ1-5; D is unclear. Germline CDR1 SNHLY, CDR2 FYNNEI. This CDR3 has 13 amino acids. Trimming took off 9 bases at V and 0 bases at J, with 9 bases between the two ends.

This chain links TRBV27 with TRBJ1-5; D remains unclear. The V end lost 6 bases, the J end lost 3 bases, and 15 bases lay between the germline ends. The CDR3 totals 15 residues. Germline V gives CDR1 MNHEY, CDR2 SMNVEV (reference sequence). The CDR3 bases are TGTGCCAGCAGCCATGACGGTGCTTCCAATCAGCCCCAGCATTTT. It is translated as CASSHDGASNQPQHF.

The rearrangement joins TRBV13 to TRBJ2-1; 8 bases are a match to TRBD2. This CDR3 region has 15 residues. Germline V lookup: CDR1 PRHDT, CDR2 FYEKMQ (reference sequence). With 5 bases clipped from V and 6 bases from J, the junction kept 9 bases outside the gene matches. The CDR3 sequence is CASSPRLAGGNEQFF. DNA for the CDR3: TGTGCCAGCAGCCCCCGTCTAGCGGGCGGCAATGAGCAGTTCTTC.

As for this clone: This is likely a read error, given that the CDR3 carries no conserved phenylalanine or tryptophan at its end. The limits of the CDR3 on the DNA are not certain, so only TCRdb's listed CDR3 is given. The V and J genes are TRBV28 and TRBJ1-1; TRBD1 reflects the table's D call only, with no check against the DNA. The CDR3 length is 12 residues, termini included. Germline V gene sequence: CDR1 MDHEN, CDR2 SYDVKM. CDR3 sequence: CASSTRTDRGFL.

The chain joins TRBV19 to TRBJ2-5, with 8 bases aligning to TRBD2. The CDR3 loop spans 14 amino acids. V was pared by 4 bases and J by 4 bases, with 5 bases of the junction left unmatched. Germline V CDR1 and CDR2: LNHDA, SQIVND (reference sequence). The CDR3 loop reads CASSKGGGPETQYF. Written as DNA, the CDR3 is TGTGCCAGTAGTAAAGGCGGGGGGCCAGAGACCCAGTACTTC.

The rearrangement joins TRBV5-1 to TRBJ1-4, with D unclear. The germline V gene encodes CDR1 SGHRS and CDR2 YFSETQ. Trimming took off 3 bases at V and 3 bases at J, with 6 bases between the two ends. This CDR3 contains 13 residues. The DNA for the CDR3 is TGCGCCAGCAGCTCTACGCCTAATGAAAAACTGTTTTTT. Translated, it gives CASSSTPNEKLFF.

This chain uses TRBV19 with TRBJ1-1; D unresolved. The CDR3 runs to 11 residues. CDR1 and CDR2 from the germline V gene are LNHDA and SQIVND (reference sequence). The V end was cut by 9 bases, the J end by 3 bases, with 8 bases between. The CDR3 nucleotides read TGTGCCAGCTTCGGAGACACTGAAGCTTTCTTT. Encoded protein: CASFGDTEAFF.